Shown below are 14 T cell receptor beta chains from a single sample sequenced in a study of T cell responses to AZD1222 COVID-19 vaccine. The table came from immunoSEQ multiplex PCR; TCRdb's copy has only in-frame clones and leaves some out. Counted here are 130,000 or so clones, 91% occurring once; the ten biggest clones make up roughly 7.1%. Sequencing was performed on peripheral blood, taken 28 days after the second dose of the MenACWY control vaccine. The receptors come from an adult who received the MenACWY meningococcal vaccine as a control.

The chain uses TRBV29-1 and TRBJ1-2; D not certain. V lost 0 bases and J 4 bases, leaving 12 bases between the germline ends. Per the germline V gene, CDR1 is SQVTM and CDR2 is ANQGSEA. CDR3 size: 14 residues. The CDR3 region is CSVEDLERRYGYTF. CDR3 DNA sequence: TGCAGCGTTGAAGATCTAGAGAGACGCTATGGCTACACCTTC.

The rearrangement links TRBV2 to TRBJ2-5; D is possibly TRBD2 (7 bases). CDR1 is SNHLY and CDR2 is FYNNEI in the germline V gene. The V gene lost 3 bases and the J gene lost 4 bases, with 15 bases spanning the gap. The CDR3 runs 15 residues. The CDR3 protein is CASSDRGAGTETQYF. CDR3 coding DNA: TGTGCCAGCAGTGACCGGGGGGCCGGGACAGAGACCCAGTACTTC.

V gene TRBV3-1 (or the pseudogene TRBV3-2) combines with J gene TRBJ1-6; D perhaps matches TRBD1 (5 bases). The CDR3 has 13 amino acids. Trimming removed 0 bases from V and 11 bases from J, with 8 bases in between. Germline values: CDR1 LGHDT, CDR2 YNNKEL (reference sequence). For the CDR3, the DNA is TGTGCCAGCAGCCAAGAGGGGCTGGCACCCCTCCACTTT. This translates into CASSQEGLAPLHF.

This clone came up once. The chain uses TRBV2 and TRBJ1-5; D gene unclear. CDR1 is SNHLY, CDR2 FYNNEI, per germline. V lost 2 bases and J lost 0, with 8 bases in between. This CDR3 has 15 amino acids. The CDR3 reads CASSESTASNQPQHF. CDR3 bases: TGTGCCAGCAGTGAATCCACAGCTAGCAATCAGCCCCAGCATTTT.

The rearrangement uses TRBV5-1 and TRBJ1-2; 8 nucleotides line up with TRBD1. V lost 4 bases to trimming and J lost 7 bases; unmatched junction nucleotides: 3. The V gene's germline CDR1 is SGHRS and CDR2 YFSETQ. The CDR3 runs 12 residues. The CDR3 DNA reads as TGCGCCAGCAGCAAGGACAGGGTTGGCTACACCTTC. Amino acid sequence: CASSKDRVGYTF.

This chain joins TRBV10-1 and TRBJ1-1; D call uncertain. Germline V gene sequence: CDR1 WNHNN, CDR2 SYGVQD (reference sequence). This CDR3 comprises 16 residues. The germline V and J ends were trimmed by 3 bases and 1 base, with 15 bases remaining between them. The CDR3 protein is CASSDRSYGPNTEAFF. The CDR3 DNA reads TGCGCCAGCAGTGACCGGTCCTATGGACCGAACACTGAAGCTTTCTTT.

The gene calls are TRBV7-9 and TRBJ2-7; 7 nucleotides match TRBD2. The V and J ends lost 5 bases and 4 bases, in that order; junction bases with no gene match: 5. The CDR3 is made up of 13 amino acids. Germline values: CDR1 SEHNR, CDR2 FQNEAQ (reference sequence). The CDR3 nucleotides read TGTGCCAGCAGCCAGGGCGGGGGTTACGAGCAGTACTTC. Protein product: CASSQGGGYEQYF.

This clone was counted once. The chain uses TRBV14 and TRBJ2-7, with D perhaps TRBD1 (7 bases). The CDR3 spans 14 residues. CDR1 and CDR2 from the germline V gene are SGHDN and FVKESK. Deletions cut 5 bases from V and 3 bases from J, with 14 bases between. CDR3 sequence: CASSETGRFYEQYF. CDR3 sequence (DNA): TGTGCCAGCAGCGAGACAGGGAGGTTCTACGAGCAGTACTTC.

This sequence joins TRBV11-2 and TRBJ2-7, with 7 bases aligning to TRBD1. The CDR3 runs to 14 residues. V dropped 3 bases and J dropped 2; count of bases not matched to a gene: 4. Germline assignment: CDR1 SGHAT and CDR2 FQNNGV. CDR3 residues: CASSFRDRTYEQYF. The CDR3 DNA sequence: TGTGCCAGCAGCTTCCGGGACAGAACCTACGAGCAGTACTTC. The whole variable domain, remainder taken from reference TRBV11-2 and TRBJ2-7, is EAGVAQSPRYKIIEKRQSVAFWCNPISGHATLYWYQQILGQGPKLLIQFQNNGVVDDSQLPKDRFSAERLKGVDSTLKIQPAKLEDSAVYLCASSFRDRTYEQYFGPGTRLTVT.

V is TRBV14 and J is TRBJ2-1; no reliable D call. CDR1 is SGHDN and CDR2 is FVKESK in the germline V gene. V was clipped by 1 base and J by 12 bases, with 13 bases between them. The CDR3 length is 13 residues. The CDR3 sequence is CASSQVPSSRQFF. CDR3 in DNA: TGTGCCAGCAGCCAAGTCCCGTCATCACGGCAGTTCTTC.

This clone was counted a single time. The chain combines TRBV2 with TRBJ1-2; TRBD1 agrees at 9 bases. The length of the CDR3 is 15 residues. Unmatched junction bases numbered 7, after V lost 1 base and J lost 7 bases. Germline-derived CDR1 and CDR2 are SNHLY and FYNNEI. CDR3 protein: CASSEVYRGPGGYTF. The CDR3 DNA is TGTGCCAGCAGTGAAGTCTACAGGGGGCCGGGTGGCTACACCTTC. Complete variable domain (other parts from reference TRBV2 and TRBJ1-2): EPEVTQTPSHQVTQMGQEVILRCVPISNHLYFYWYRQILGQKVEFLVSFYNNEISEKSEIFDDQFSVERPDGSNFTLKIRSTKLEDSAMYFCASSEVYRGPGGYTFGSGTRLTVV.

J is TRBJ1-5 and V is TRBV6-5, with unresolved D. The CDR3 has 14 amino acids. Trimming took off 2 bases at V and 2 bases at J, with 7 bases between the two ends. The germline V gene encodes CDR1 MNHEY and CDR2 SVGAGI. CDR3 amino acids: CASSYSSGNQPQHF. CDR3 sequence (DNA): TGTGCCAGCAGTTACAGTTCAGGCAATCAGCCCCAGCATTTT.

The chain couples TRBV5-1 to TRBJ2-3, with D tentatively TRBD2 (6 bases). Deletions cut 0 bases from V and 3 bases from J, with 8 bases between. Germline V gives CDR1 SGHRS, CDR2 YFSETQ. This CDR3 is built from 14 residues. This CDR3 is CASSLGRGTDTQYF. Here the CDR3 DNA reads TGCGCCAGCAGCTTGGGACGGGGGACAGATACGCAGTATTTT.

The V call is TRBV19, the J call TRBJ1-2, with 7 nucleotides matching TRBD1. The V gene's germline CDR1 is LNHDA and CDR2 SQIVND (reference sequence). The CDR3 is made up of 15 amino acids. V gave up 6 bases and J gave up 0 bases; unmatched junction bases: 7. The DNA of the CDR3 is TGTGCCAGTAGGAGACAGGGCCTCTCTAACTATGGCTACACCTTC. It yields the protein CASRRQGLSNYGYTF.